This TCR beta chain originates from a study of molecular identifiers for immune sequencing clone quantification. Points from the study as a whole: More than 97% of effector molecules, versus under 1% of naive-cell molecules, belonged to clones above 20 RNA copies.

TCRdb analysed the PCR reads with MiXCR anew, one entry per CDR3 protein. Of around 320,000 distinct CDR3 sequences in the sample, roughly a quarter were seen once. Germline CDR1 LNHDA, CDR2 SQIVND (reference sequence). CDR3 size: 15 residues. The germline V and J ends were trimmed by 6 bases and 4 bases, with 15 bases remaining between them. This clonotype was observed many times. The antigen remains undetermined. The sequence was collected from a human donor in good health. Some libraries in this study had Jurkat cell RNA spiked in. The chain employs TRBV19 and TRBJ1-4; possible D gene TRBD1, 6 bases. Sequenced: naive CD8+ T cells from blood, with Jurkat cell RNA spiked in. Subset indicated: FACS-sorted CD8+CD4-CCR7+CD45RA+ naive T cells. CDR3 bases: TGTGCCAGTAGAGACCAGGACAGACGTAATGAAAAACTGTTTTTT. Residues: CASRDQDRRNEKLFF.